This T cell receptor (beta chain) emerged from a study of OX40 agonist ivuxolimab in advanced cancers. In the study overall: Ivuxolimab was a fully human IgG2 agonistic monoclonal antibody targeting the costimulatory receptor OX40 (CD134). Three dose-escalation patients achieved partial responses, one with hepatocellular carcinoma and two with cutaneous melanoma. Patients were allowed to have had prior anti-PD-1, anti-PD-L1 or anti-CTLA-4 therapy, and 40% of the dose-escalation patients had previously received checkpoint inhibitors. Intravenous ivuxolimab was administered to patients every 2 weeks at six dose levels: 0.01, 0.1, 0.3, 1.5, 3 and 10 mg/kg. The dose-escalation cohort was around 84% male with a mean age of about 65 years, ranging from roughly 23 to 79. The paper describes the monotherapy dose-escalation part (N ≈ 52 patients) of the phase I trial of ivuxolimab. Among the approximately 50 dose-escalation patients, about 20 had hepatocellular carcinoma, 15 or so melanoma, 9 renal cell carcinoma and 9 head and neck cancer. The point of sequencing TCRbeta in the periphery was to test whether ivuxolimab changed TCR sequence diversity and drove clonal T-cell expansion. Broader findings and caveats from the paper: After ivuxolimab, expanded clones were on average more numerous among CD8+ T cells than among CD4+ T cells. At doses of 0.1 to 3.0 mg/kg, clonal expansion of both CD4+ and CD8+ T cells in blood was seen between baseline and week 6. The antigen specificity of the peripheral T cells that underwent clonal expansion was not determined. In the 0.1-3.0 mg/kg groups, partial responders had among the lowest normalized peripheral clonal expansion, particularly in CD8+ T cells. Low levels of normalized T-cell clonal expansion were also seen in some patients who did not respond.

Concerning this clone: Its antigen is currently not known. It has no much larger one-base neighbor in the sample; base qualities were not kept.

Patients with a history of autoimmune disease or receiving systemic immunosuppression were excluded from the trial. In every dose cohort, peripheral blood was drawn for TCR sequencing at baseline, cycle 4 day 1, and cycle 7 day 1. Samples were obtained from an open-label, multicenter, first-in-human phase I dose-escalation trial of ivuxolimab. Adults with locally advanced or metastatic head and neck squamous cell, hepatocellular, melanoma or renal cell carcinoma were enrolled in the trial. Before TCR sequencing, CD4+ T cells and CD8+ T cells from peripheral blood were sorted into separate populations. For sequencing of the TCRbeta CDR3 region, genomic DNA was extracted from the sorted cells. The immunoSEQ Assay was used to sequence the TCRbeta CDR3 regions. Imported from immuneACCESS, the table was reduced by TCRdb to in-frame sequences with V and J called. These copies leave out some clones; in studies compared against another copy, an unresolved V gene accounts for under half, and the cause of the remainder is not known. The sample profile shows approximately 60,000 clones; around 80% of them were found once. In total, the top ten clones hold 4.5% to 5% of the sample.

This TCR was recovered from an adult with an advanced solid tumor such as melanoma, head and neck, liver or kidney cancer. Sequences were derived from CD4+ or CD8+ T cells sorted from blood, sampled in a trial of the OX40 agonist ivuxolimab.

The bases read TGTGCCAGCTCGGGGGCGCCCAGTCAGCCCCAGCATTTT. This is translated as CASSGAPSQPQHF. The sequence is built from TRBV6-1 and TRBJ1-5, with a tentative D gene TRBD1 over 6 matching bases. The CDR3 starts with the cysteine, ends with the phenylalanine, and has 13 residues. Only the CDR3 DNA is retained, 39 bases long and in frame from the first base. CDR1 and CDR2 were assigned from the germline V gene as MNHNS and SASEGT. The junction carries 14 bases between V and J, which are trimmed by 8 bases and 6 bases respectively.